This T cell receptor beta chain was found in a study of blood T cell repertoires in COVID-19. The protocol was immunoSEQ multiplex PCR, while the TCRdb copy is restricted to in-frame clones and leaves out a portion. The sample includes roughly 86,000 clones, more than 75% seen only once; the top ten take roughly 5%. This CDR3 region has 14 residues. The germline V gene has CDR1 MNHEY and CDR2 SVGEGT. Trimming removed 3 bases from V and 14 bases from J, with 17 bases in between. Sequencing input: peripheral blood. This clonotype was obtained from a man aged 40-49 years with acute or convalescent COVID-19. V usage is TRBV6-2 or TRBV6-3 and J usage is TRBJ1-6; D gene uncertain. As DNA, the CDR3 is TGTGCCAGCAGTTATGGAGAAGTGGGTCGTTCCCTCCACTTT. This translates into CASSYGEVGRSLHF.